This TCR beta chain was profiled in a study of radiotherapy plus CTLA-4 blockade in lung cancer (dated by TCRdb to the late 2010s). The study in broad terms: Objective responses were observed in 15% to 20% of enrolled patients, and disease control was achieved in about 32%.

Libraries were prepared through the immunoSEQ multiplex PCR assay. The table comes from immuneACCESS by way of TCRdb, which keeps in-frame sequences with V and J called. Part of the clones is missing from these tables; in studies checked, under half for an unresolved V gene and the rest for unknown reasons. Across this sample there are some 70,000 clones, with 70% to 85% seen only once. Clones ranked in the top ten supply roughly a tenth of the sample. From a lookup of the germline V gene, CDR1 and CDR2 are ENHRY and SYGVKD. V loses 4 bases of germline sequence and J loses 5 bases, and the interval between the two ends is 9 bases. The CDR3 has 13 amino acids, counting the end cysteine and phenylalanine. Only the CDR3 part of the read is kept: 39 bases, read in frame from the first base. In this study, focal radiation therapy paired with CTLA-4 blockade (ipilimumab) was tested in patients who had chemo-refractory metastatic non-small-cell lung cancer.

For this clone: Its antigen is currently not known. Base-call qualities are not available, and no considerably larger clone is one nucleotide away.

Overall study outcomes, separate from this receptor: After treatment with radiotherapy and ipilimumab, TCR clones that originated in tumors expanded in peripheral blood. The strongest predictors of response were reported to be early dynamic shifts in blood T cell clones along with a rise in serum interferon-beta following radiation.

This specimen was peripheral blood, taken from a patient treated with radiotherapy plus ipilimumab. The TCR comes from a human donor with non-small cell lung cancer who had a complete response to radiotherapy plus ipilimumab. The V and J segments used are TRBV10-3 and TRBJ1-5; the D gene lacks a confident call. The CDR3 has the sequence CAISVSNYQPQHF. The DNA is as follows: TGTGCCATCAGTGTGAGCAATTATCAGCCCCAGCATTTT.